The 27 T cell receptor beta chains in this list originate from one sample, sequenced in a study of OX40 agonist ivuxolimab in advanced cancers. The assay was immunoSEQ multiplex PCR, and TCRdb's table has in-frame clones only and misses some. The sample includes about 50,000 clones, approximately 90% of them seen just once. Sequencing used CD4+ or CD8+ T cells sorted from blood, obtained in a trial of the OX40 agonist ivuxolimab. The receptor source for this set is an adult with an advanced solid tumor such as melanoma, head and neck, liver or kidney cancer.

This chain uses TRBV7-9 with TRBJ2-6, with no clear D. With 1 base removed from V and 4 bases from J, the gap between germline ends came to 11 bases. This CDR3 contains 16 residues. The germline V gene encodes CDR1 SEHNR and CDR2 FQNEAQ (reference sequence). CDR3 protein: CASSLGPPGGANVLTF. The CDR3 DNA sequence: TGTGCCAGCAGCTTAGGCCCACCTGGGGGGGCCAACGTCCTGACTTTC. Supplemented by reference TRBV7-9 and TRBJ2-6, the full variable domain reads DTGVSQNPRHKITKRGQNVTFRCDPISEHNRLYWYRQTLGQGPEFLTYFQNEAQLEKSRLLSDRFSAERPKGSFSTLEIQRTEQGDSAMYLCASSLGPPGGANVLTFGAGSRLTVL.

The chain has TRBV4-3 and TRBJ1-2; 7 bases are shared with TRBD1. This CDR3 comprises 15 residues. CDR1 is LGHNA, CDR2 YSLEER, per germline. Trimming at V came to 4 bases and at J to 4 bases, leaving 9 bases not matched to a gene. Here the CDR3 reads CASSPGGGQLYGYTF. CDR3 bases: TGCGCCAGCAGCCCCGGCGGGGGACAGCTCTATGGCTACACCTTC.

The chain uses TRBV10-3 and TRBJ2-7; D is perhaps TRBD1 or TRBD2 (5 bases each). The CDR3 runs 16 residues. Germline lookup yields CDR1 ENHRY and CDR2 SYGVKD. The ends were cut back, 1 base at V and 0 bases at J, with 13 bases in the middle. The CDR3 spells CAISEWDRLSSYEQYF. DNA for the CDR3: TGTGCCATCAGTGAGTGGGACCGGCTTAGCTCCTACGAGCAGTACTTC.

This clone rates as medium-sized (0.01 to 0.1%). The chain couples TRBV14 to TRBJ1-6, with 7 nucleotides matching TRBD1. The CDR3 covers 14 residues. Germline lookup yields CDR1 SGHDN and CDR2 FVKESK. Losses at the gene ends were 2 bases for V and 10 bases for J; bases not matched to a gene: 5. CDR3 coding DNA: TGTGCCAGCAGCCAAAGGGGGCGAGGGTCACCCCTCCACTTT. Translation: CASSQRGRGSPLHF.

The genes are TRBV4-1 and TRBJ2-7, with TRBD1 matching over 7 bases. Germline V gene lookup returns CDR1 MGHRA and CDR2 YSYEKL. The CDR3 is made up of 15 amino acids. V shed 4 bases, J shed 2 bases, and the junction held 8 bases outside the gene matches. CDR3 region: CASSPAEGAAYEQYF. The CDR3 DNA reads TGCGCCAGCAGCCCGGCCGAGGGGGCTGCCTACGAGCAGTACTTC.

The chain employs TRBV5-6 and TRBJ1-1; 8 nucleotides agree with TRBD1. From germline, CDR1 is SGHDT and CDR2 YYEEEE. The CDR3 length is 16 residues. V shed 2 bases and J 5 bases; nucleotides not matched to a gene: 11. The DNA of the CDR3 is TGTGCCAGCAGCTTTCTGACAGGGGAAAGTGGAACTGAAGCTTTCTTT. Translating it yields CASSFLTGESGTEAFF. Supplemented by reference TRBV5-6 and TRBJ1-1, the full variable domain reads DAGVTQSPTHLIKTRGQQVTLRCSPKSGHDTVSWYQQALGQGPQFIFQYYEEEERQRGNFPDRFSGHQFPNYSSELNVNALLLGDSALYLCASSFLTGESGTEAFFGQGTRLTVV.

The CDR3 DNA reads TGTGCCAGCAGTACCGGGACAGCCGCCCCAGCTGGCTACACCTTC. It is translated as CASSTGTAAPAGYTF. This rearrangement joins TRBV6-1 to TRBJ1-2, with 7 bases that match TRBD1. The V and J ends lost 5 bases and 7 bases, in that order; junction bases with no gene match: 13. Germline V gene data show CDR1 as MNHNS and CDR2 as SASEGT. CDR3 length: 15 residues.

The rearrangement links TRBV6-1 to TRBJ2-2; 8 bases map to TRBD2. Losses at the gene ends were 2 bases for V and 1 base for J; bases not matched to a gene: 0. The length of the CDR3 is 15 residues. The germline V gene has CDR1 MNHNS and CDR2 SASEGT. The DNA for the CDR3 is TGTGCCAGCAGTGAACTAGCGGGGAACACCGGGGAGCTGTTTTTT. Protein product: CASSELAGNTGELFF.

The CDR3 here is CASSIGAGTEAFF. In DNA, the CDR3 is TGTGCCAGTAGTATAGGGGCGGGCACTGAAGCTTTCTTT. The V gene is TRBV19, the J gene TRBJ1-1; D ambiguous. The germline V gene has CDR1 LNHDA and CDR2 SQIVND (reference sequence). The CDR3 runs 13 residues. The V end lost 1 base, the J end lost 4 bases, and 7 bases lay between the germline ends.

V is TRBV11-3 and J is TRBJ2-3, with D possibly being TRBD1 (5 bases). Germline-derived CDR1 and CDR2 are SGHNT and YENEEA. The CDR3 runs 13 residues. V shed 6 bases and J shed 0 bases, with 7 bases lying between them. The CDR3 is CASSKGSTDTQYF. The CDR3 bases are TGTGCCAGCAGTAAGGGGAGCACAGATACGCAGTATTTT.

Here the CDR3 reads CASSDLGSHEQYF. CDR3 DNA sequence: TGTGCCAGCAGTGATTTAGGCAGCCACGAGCAGTACTTC. The J gene is TRBJ2-7, the V gene TRBV6-1; D is unresolved. This CDR3 has 13 residues. CDR1 MNHNS and CDR2 SASEGT come from the germline V gene. The V gene lost 3 bases and the J gene lost 5 bases, with 11 bases spanning the gap.

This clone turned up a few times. CDR3 bases: TGTGCCAGCAGCTCAGGAGGGTCTGAAGCTTTCTTT. Amino acids: CASSSGGSEAFF. The V gene is TRBV7-6, the J gene TRBJ1-1; unclear D gene. V shed 4 bases and J shed 6 bases, with 9 bases lying between them. Germline lookup yields CDR1 SGHVS and CDR2 FNYEAQ. The CDR3 loop spans 12 amino acids.

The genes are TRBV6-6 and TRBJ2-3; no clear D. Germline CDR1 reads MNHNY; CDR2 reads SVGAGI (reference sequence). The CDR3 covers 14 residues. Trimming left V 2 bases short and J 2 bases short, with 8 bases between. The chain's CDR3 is CASSYLRTTDTQYF. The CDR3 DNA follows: TGTGCCAGCAGTTACCTAAGGACCACAGATACGCAGTATTTT.

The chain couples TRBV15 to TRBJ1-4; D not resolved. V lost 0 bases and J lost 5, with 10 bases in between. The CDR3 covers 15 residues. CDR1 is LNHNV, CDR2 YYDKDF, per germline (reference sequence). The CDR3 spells CATSRERRENEKLFF. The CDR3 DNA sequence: TGTGCCACCAGCAGAGAAAGGAGGGAGAATGAAAAACTGTTTTTT.

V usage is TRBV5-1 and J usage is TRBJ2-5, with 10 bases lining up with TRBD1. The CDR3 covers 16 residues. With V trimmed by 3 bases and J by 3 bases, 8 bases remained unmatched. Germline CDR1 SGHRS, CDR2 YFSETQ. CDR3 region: CASSSFDRGPEETQYF. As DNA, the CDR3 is TGCGCCAGCAGCTCATTCGACAGGGGGCCGGAAGAGACCCAGTACTTC.

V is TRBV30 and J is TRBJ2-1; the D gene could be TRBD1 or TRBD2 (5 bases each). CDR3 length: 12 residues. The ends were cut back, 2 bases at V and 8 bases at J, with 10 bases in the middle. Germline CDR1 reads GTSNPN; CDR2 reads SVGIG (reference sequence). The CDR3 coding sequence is TGTGCCTGGAGTTACGGGACGGATGAGCAGTTCTTC. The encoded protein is CAWSYGTDEQFF.

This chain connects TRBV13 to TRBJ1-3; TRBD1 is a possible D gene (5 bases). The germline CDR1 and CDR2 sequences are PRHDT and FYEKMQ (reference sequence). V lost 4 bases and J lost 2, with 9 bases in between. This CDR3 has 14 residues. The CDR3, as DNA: TGTGCCAGCAGCTGGGGGACGGCTGGAAACACCATATATTTT. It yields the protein CASSWGTAGNTIYF.

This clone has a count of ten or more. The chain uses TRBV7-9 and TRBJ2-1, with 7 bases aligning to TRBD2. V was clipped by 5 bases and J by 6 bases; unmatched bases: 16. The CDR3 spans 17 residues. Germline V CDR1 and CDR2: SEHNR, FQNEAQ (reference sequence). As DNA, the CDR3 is TGTGCCAGCAGCGCGCGCTCAACGGGGGGAGGTAGCAATGAGCAGTTCTTC. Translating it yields CASSARSTGGGSNEQFF.

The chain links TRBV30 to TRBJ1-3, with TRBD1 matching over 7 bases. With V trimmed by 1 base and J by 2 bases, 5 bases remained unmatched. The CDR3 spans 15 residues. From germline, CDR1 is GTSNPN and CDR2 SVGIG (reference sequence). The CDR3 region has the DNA TGTGCCTGGAGTGGAGACAGGGTACCTGGAAACACCATATATTTT. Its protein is CAWSGDRVPGNTIYF.

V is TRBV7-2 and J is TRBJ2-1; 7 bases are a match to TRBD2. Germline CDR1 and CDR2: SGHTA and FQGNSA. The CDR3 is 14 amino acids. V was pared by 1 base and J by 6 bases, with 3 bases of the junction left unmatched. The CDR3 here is CASSLGRGVNEQFF. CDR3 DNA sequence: TGTGCCAGCAGCTTAGGTCGGGGGGTCAATGAGCAGTTCTTC.

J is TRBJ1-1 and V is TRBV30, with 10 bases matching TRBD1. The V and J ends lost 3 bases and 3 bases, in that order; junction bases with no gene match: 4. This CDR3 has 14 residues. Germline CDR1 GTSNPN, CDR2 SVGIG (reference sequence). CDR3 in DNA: TGTGCCTGGAGGACCGGGACAGGGGACACTGAAGCTTTCTTT. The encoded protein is CAWRTGTGDTEAFF.

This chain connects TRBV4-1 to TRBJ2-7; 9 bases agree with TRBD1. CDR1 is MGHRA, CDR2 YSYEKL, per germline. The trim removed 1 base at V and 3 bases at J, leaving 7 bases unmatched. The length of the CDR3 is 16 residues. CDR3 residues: CASSQALTGGFYEQYF. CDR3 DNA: TGCGCCAGCAGCCAAGCTTTGACAGGGGGTTTCTACGAGCAGTACTTC.

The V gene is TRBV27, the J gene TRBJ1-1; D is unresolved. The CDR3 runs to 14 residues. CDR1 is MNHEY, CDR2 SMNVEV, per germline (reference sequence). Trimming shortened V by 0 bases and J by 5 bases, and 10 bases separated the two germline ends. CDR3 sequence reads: CASSLSPRSTEAFF. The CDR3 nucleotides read TGTGCCAGCAGTTTATCGCCCAGGTCTACTGAAGCTTTCTTT.

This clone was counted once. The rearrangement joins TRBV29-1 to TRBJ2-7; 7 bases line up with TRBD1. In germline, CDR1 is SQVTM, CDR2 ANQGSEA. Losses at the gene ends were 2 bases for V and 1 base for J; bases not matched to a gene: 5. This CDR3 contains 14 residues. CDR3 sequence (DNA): TGCAGCGTTGAAATACAGGGGAGTTCCTACGAGCAGTACTTC. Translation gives CSVEIQGSSYEQYF.

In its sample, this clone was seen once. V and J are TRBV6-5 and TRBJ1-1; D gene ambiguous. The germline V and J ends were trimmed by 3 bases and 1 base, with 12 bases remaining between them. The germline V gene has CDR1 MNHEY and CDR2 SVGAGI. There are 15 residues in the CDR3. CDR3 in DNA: TGTGCCAGCAGTTATCAGCTAGGGCCGAACACTGAAGCTTTCTTT. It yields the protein CASSYQLGPNTEAFF.

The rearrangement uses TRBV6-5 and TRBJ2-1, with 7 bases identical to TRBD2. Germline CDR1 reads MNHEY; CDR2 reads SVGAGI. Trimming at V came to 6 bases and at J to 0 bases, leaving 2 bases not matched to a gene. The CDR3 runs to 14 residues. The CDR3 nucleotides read TGTGCCAGCAGGAGCGGGGACTCCTACAATGAGCAGTTCTTC. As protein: CASRSGDSYNEQFF.

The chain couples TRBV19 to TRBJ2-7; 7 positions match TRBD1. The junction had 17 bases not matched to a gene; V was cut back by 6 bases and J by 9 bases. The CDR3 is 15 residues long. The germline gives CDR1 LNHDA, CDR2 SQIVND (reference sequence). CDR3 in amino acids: CASSPPGQGDLAQYF. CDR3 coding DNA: TGTGCCAGTAGCCCCCCGGGGCAGGGGGATCTTGCGCAGTACTTC.